These 24 T cell receptor beta chains were all obtained from the same sample, sequenced in a study of T cell repertoires in cytomegalovirus infection. TCRdb ran MiXCR on the reads and lists one entry per CDR3 protein. This table has about 89,000 distinct CDR3 sequences, about 29% appearing once. Their antigens are not known. Source: CD8+ T cells from cultured PBMCs, taken from culture after CMV antigen stimulation. These receptors all stem from a human donor in good health (CMV status not recorded). Some clones in this sample may be carry-over from other donors' samples.

This rearrangement joins TRBV27 to TRBJ2-5, with 8 bases that match TRBD2. The CDR3 has 16 residues. Trimming cost V 1 base and J 0 bases; bases outside gene matches: 4. Per the germline V gene, CDR1 is MNHEY and CDR2 is SMNVEV (reference sequence). CDR3 region: CASSLLAGGNQETQYF. In nucleotides, the CDR3 is TGTGCCAGCAGTTTATTGGCGGGGGGCAACCAAGAGACCCAGTACTTC.

This chain joins TRBV7-6 and TRBJ2-5, with D uncertain. The V end lost 0 bases, the J end lost 3 bases, and 2 bases lay between the germline ends. The CDR3 is 12 amino acids. Germline lookup yields CDR1 SGHVS and CDR2 FNYEAQ. The CDR3 DNA follows: TGTGCCAGCAGCTTAGCGAAAGAGACCCAGTACTTC. Translating gives CASSLAKETQYF.

The chain is built from TRBV4-3 and TRBJ1-1; 7 bases agree with TRBD1. Germline V lookup: CDR1 LGHNA, CDR2 YSLEER. Germline trimming cut 2 bases from V and 5 bases from J; bases unmatched to any gene: 8. The CDR3 is made up of 15 amino acids. The chain's CDR3 is CASSQRQGLDTEAFF. Written as DNA, the CDR3 is TGCGCCAGCAGCCAAAGACAGGGTTTGGATACTGAAGCTTTCTTT.

The chain has TRBV7-9 and TRBJ1-4; possible D gene TRBD1, 5 bases. The CDR3 runs 12 residues. V lost 5 bases and J lost 8, with 9 bases in between. CDR1 and CDR2 (germline): SEHNR, FQNEAQ (reference sequence). In DNA form, the CDR3 reads TGTGCCAGCAGCCCCGGACACGAAAAACTGTTTTTT. The encoded protein is CASSPGHEKLFF.

The rearrangement joins TRBV27 to TRBJ1-5, with 8 bases matching TRBD1. With V trimmed by 4 bases and J by 6 bases, 5 bases remained unmatched. The CDR3 has 14 amino acids. Germline V gives CDR1 MNHEY, CDR2 SMNVEV (reference sequence). The CDR3 DNA is TGTGCCAGCAGTTCGACAGGGGTCGGTCAGCCCCAGCATTTT. This codes for CASSSTGVGQPQHF.

For this clonotype: One junction end disagrees with the germline gene, perhaps due to a read error. The chain combines TRBV24-1 with TRBJ1-1; 7 bases agree with TRBD1. The length of the CDR3 is 14 residues. CDR1 and CDR2 from the germline V gene are KGHDR and SFDVKD. The CDR3 nucleotides read TGTGCCACCAGCGGACCGGGACAGTACACTGAAGCTCTCTTT. Its protein is CATSGPGQYTEALF.

This clonotype occurred a few times. The chain recombines TRBV6-6 with TRBJ1-2, with unresolved D. Trimming took 5 bases from V and 4 from J, leaving 17 bases between them. The CDR3 spans 15 residues. Germline V lookup: CDR1 MNHNY, CDR2 SVGAGI (reference sequence). CDR3 bases: TGTGCCAGCAGTGAGTCACATAGTGGAACCTATGGCTACACCTTC. Amino acids: CASSESHSGTYGYTF.

The table lists this clonotype with many counts. The chain has TRBV4-1 and TRBJ2-7; 9 nucleotides align to TRBD1. Germline V gene lookup returns CDR1 MGHRA and CDR2 YSYEKL. V was clipped by 5 bases and J by 3 bases; unmatched bases: 8. CDR3 length: 15 amino acids. CDR3 nucleotide sequence: TGCGCCAGCAGCTACTCCGGGACAGGGAACTACGAGCAGTACTTC. This translates into CASSYSGTGNYEQYF.

V usage is TRBV27 and J usage is TRBJ1-5; D uncertain. The germline V gene has CDR1 MNHEY and CDR2 SMNVEV (reference sequence). V gave up 3 bases and J gave up 4 bases, with 10 bases separating them. This CDR3 spans 14 amino acids. The chain's CDR3 is CASSFKASNQPQHF. CDR3 DNA sequence: TGTGCCAGCAGTTTTAAGGCTTCTAATCAGCCCCAGCATTTT.

This clonotype was picked up many times. The chain employs TRBV7-3 and TRBJ1-3, with D unresolved. V dropped 3 bases and J dropped 2 bases, with 11 bases sitting between them. The CDR3 totals 15 residues. In germline, CDR1 is SGHTA, CDR2 FQGTGA. This CDR3 reads CASSLGVGPGNTIYF. CDR3 nucleotide sequence: TGTGCCAGCAGCTTGGGTGTGGGTCCTGGAAACACCATATATTTT.

V usage is TRBV6-6 and J usage is TRBJ1-1, with D maybe TRBD1 (6 bases). The CDR3 length is 13 residues. The germline gives CDR1 MNHNY, CDR2 SVGAGI (reference sequence). Trimming stripped 7 bases from V and 5 bases from J, with 14 bases between. CDR3 nucleotide sequence: TGTGCCAGCATCAGACAGGTTCAAACTGAAGCTTTCTTT. It is translated as CASIRQVQTEAFF.

This clonotype was detected many times. This chain links TRBV7-2 with TRBJ2-2, with a weak D call TRBD1 (6 bases). Germline V gene sequence: CDR1 SGHTA, CDR2 FQGNSA. V was shortened by 7 bases and J by 2 bases, with 23 bases between the two germline ends. This CDR3 spans 18 amino acids. The CDR3 reads CASTGWLLAGANTGELFF. The CDR3 DNA is TGTGCCAGCACGGGGTGGCTGCTTGCAGGGGCAAACACCGGGGAGCTGTTTTTT.

The J gene is TRBJ1-4, the V gene TRBV5-1; possible D gene TRBD1, 6 bases. This CDR3 has 15 residues. The germline V and J ends were trimmed by 0 bases and 2 bases, with 8 bases remaining between them. CDR1 is SGHRS, CDR2 YFSETQ, per germline. The CDR3 region has the DNA TGCGCCAGCAGCTTGGCCGGGGGCACTAATGAAAAACTGTTTTTT. Encoded protein: CASSLAGGTNEKLFF.

V usage is TRBV5-6 and J usage is TRBJ2-5; 8 bases fit TRBD2. Germline CDR1 reads SGHDT; CDR2 reads YYEEEE. There are 15 residues in the CDR3. V lost 5 bases to trimming and J lost 5 bases; unmatched junction nucleotides: 11. The CDR3 protein is CASSPGTRVRETQYF. CDR3 coding DNA: TGTGCCAGCAGTCCCGGGACTAGAGTGCGCGAGACCCAGTACTTC.

The V and J genes are TRBV12-3 or TRBV12-4 and TRBJ1-3; 7 bases agree with TRBD1. Unmatched junction bases numbered 5, after V lost 7 bases and J lost 5 bases. The CDR3 loop spans 13 amino acids. CDR3 in DNA: TGTGCCAGCACCACGACAGGGCGAAACACCATATATTTT. Its protein product is CASTTTGRNTIYF.

The V gene is TRBV28, the J gene TRBJ2-7, with a possible D match to TRBD1 (7 bases). With 3 bases removed from V and 7 bases from J, the gap between germline ends came to 13 bases. Germline V gives CDR1 MDHEN, CDR2 SYDVKM. This CDR3 comprises 13 residues. CDR3 sequence: CASSFSTGREQYF. In DNA form, the CDR3 reads TGTGCCAGCAGTTTCTCGACAGGGAGGGAGCAGTACTTC.

This chain links TRBV30 with TRBJ2-7, with unresolved D. V was cut by 2 bases and J by 6 bases, with 14 bases left in between. CDR3 length: 13 amino acids. In germline, CDR1 is GTSNPN, CDR2 SVGIG (reference sequence). CDR3 sequence reads: CAWSYSQSSEQYF. In nucleotides, the CDR3 is TGTGCCTGGAGTTACAGTCAGTCATCCGAGCAGTACTTC.

This clonotype was found many times. This chain connects TRBV7-9 to TRBJ1-1, with TRBD1 as a possible D gene (6 bases). This CDR3 has 14 residues. Deletions cut 6 bases from V and 3 bases from J, with 14 bases between. Germline V gene sequence: CDR1 SEHNR, CDR2 FQNEAQ (reference sequence). CDR3 sequence: CASRINREDTEAFF. In DNA form, the CDR3 reads TGTGCCAGCAGGATTAACAGGGAAGACACTGAAGCTTTCTTT.

The rearrangement links TRBV7-9 to TRBJ1-1, with D maybe TRBD1 (5 bases). Germline V CDR1 and CDR2: SEHNR, FQNEAQ (reference sequence). V was trimmed by 2 bases and J by 5 bases, leaving 12 bases between them. The CDR3 sequence is 14 residues long. The CDR3 is CASSLSQGGTEAFF. The CDR3, as DNA: TGTGCCAGCAGCTTATCCCAGGGAGGGACTGAAGCTTTCTTT.

This clonotype was seen many times. The chain links TRBV7-9 to TRBJ2-5; TRBD1 or TRBD2 may be the D gene (6 bases each). V was clipped by 2 bases and J by 5 bases, with 18 bases between them. The CDR3 has 16 residues. Germline V gene sequence: CDR1 SEHNR, CDR2 FQNEAQ (reference sequence). CDR3 loop: CASSLITVEGGETQYF. The CDR3, as DNA: TGTGCCAGCAGCTTAATTACCGTAGAAGGGGGGGAGACCCAGTACTTC.

Remarks on this clonotype: A much larger clone is a single base away; this may be a read error. This chain links TRBV7-2 with TRBJ2-4; the D is unclear. Germline assignment: CDR1 SGHTA and CDR2 FQGNSA. There are 16 residues in the CDR3. In nucleotides, the CDR3 is TGTGCCAGCAGCTTAGTACTGGGGAAAACCAATAACATTCAGTACTTC. Encoded protein: CASSLVLGKTNNIQYF.

In regard to this clonotype: No conserved phenylalanine or tryptophan is present at the end of the CDR3, so a read error is the likely explanation. The chain is built from TRBV7-3 and TRBJ2-3; D possibly corresponds to TRBD2 (6 bases). Germline V gene data show CDR1 as SGHTA and CDR2 as FQGTGA. V lost 2 bases, J lost 0 bases, and 15 bases lay in between. There are 17 residues in the CDR3. Written as DNA, the CDR3 is TGTGCCAGCAGCTTACTTAGCGGCCGTGCTAGCACAGATACGCAGTATTAT. This translates into CASSLLSGRASTDTQYY.

This clonotype has a single count. CDR3 bases: TGTGCCACCGGCCGGGACAGGGGGCACGAGCAGTACTTC. Residues: CATGRDRGHEQYF. The chain joins TRBV15 to TRBJ2-7; TRBD1 agrees at 12 bases. The V segment lost 8 bases and the J segment 5 bases; nucleotides outside the gene matches: 4. This CDR3 spans 13 amino acids. The germline V gene has CDR1 LNHNV and CDR2 YYDKDF (reference sequence).

The rearrangement uses TRBV27 and TRBJ1-6; 8 nucleotides match TRBD1. V trimming: 5 bases; J trimming: 9 bases; junction bases outside the gene matches: 12. The CDR3 loop spans 16 amino acids. In germline, CDR1 is MNHEY, CDR2 SMNVEV (reference sequence). The CDR3 DNA reads as TGTGCCAGCAGTCTCCCCCCCGGGACAGGAGGTTCACCCCTCCACTTT. It is translated as CASSLPPGTGGSPLHF.